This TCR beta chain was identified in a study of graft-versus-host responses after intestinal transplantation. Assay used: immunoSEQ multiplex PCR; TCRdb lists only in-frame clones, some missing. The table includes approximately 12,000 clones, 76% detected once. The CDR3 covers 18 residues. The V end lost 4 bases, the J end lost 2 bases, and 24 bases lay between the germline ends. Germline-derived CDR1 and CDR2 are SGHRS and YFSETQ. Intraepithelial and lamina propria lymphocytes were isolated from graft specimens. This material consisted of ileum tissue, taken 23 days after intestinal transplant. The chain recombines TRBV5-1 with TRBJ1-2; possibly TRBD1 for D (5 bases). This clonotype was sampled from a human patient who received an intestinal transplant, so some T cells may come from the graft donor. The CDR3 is CASSHPSVRGGKNYGYTF. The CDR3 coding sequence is TGCGCCAGCAGCCACCCCTCGGTCCGGGGCGGAAAAAACTATGGCTACACCTTC.